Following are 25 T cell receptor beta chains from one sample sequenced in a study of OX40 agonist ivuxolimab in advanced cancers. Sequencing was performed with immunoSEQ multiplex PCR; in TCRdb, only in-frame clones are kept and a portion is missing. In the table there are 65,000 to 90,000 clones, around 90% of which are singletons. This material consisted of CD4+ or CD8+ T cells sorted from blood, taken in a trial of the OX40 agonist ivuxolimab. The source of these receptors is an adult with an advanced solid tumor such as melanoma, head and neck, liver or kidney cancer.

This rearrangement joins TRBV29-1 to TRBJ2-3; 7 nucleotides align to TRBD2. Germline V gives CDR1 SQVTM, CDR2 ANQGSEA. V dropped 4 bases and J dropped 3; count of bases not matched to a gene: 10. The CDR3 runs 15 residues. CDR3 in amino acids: CSVVYSGGRTDTQYF. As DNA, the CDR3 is TGCAGCGTTGTATATTCGGGAGGTAGGACAGATACGCAGTATTTT.

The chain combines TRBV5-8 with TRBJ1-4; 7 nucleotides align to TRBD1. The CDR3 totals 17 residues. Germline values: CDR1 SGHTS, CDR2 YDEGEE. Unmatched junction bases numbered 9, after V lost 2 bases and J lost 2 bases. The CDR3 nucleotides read TGTGCCAGCAGCTTAGTCTGGACAGGAACGACTAATGAAAAACTGTTTTTT. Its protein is CASSLVWTGTTNEKLFF.

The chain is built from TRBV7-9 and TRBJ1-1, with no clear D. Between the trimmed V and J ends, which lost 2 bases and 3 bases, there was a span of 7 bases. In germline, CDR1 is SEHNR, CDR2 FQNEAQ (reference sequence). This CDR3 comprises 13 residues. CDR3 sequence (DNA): TGTGCCAGCAGCTTAAAGATCCACACTGAAGCTTTCTTT. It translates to CASSLKIHTEAFF.

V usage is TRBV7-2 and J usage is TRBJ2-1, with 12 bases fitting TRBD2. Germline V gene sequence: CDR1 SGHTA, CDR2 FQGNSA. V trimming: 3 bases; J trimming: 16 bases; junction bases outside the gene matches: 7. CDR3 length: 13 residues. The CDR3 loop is CASSFSTSGRLFF. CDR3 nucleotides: TGTGCCAGCAGCTTTTCCACTAGCGGGAGGCTATTCTTC.

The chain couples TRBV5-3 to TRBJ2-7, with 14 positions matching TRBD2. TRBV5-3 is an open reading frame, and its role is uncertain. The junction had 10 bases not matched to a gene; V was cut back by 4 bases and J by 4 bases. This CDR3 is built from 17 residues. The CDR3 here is CARSPGLAGGNVYEQYF. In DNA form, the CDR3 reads TGTGCCAGAAGCCCCGGACTAGCGGGAGGAAATGTGTACGAGCAGTACTTC.

The CDR3 nucleotides are TGTGCCAGCAGAATGGGGACAGGGTCCCTCACAGATACGCAGTATTTT. Translating it yields CASRMGTGSLTDTQYF. This chain joins TRBV27 and TRBJ2-3; 9 positions agree with TRBD1. Trimming removed 6 bases from V and 2 bases from J; junction bases left unmatched: 9. CDR1 is MNHEY and CDR2 is SMNVEV in the germline V gene (reference sequence). The CDR3 is 16 residues long.

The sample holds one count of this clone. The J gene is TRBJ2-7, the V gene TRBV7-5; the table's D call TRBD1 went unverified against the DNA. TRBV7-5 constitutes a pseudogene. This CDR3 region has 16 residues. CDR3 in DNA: TGTGCCAGAAGCTTGGACAGGGACAACGTTCTCTACGAGCAGTACTTC. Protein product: CARSLDRDNVLYEQYF.

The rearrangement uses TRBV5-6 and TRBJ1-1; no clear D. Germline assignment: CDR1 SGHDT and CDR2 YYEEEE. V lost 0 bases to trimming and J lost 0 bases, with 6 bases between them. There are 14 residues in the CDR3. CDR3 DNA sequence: TGTGCCAGCAGCTTGGGCTACATGAACACTGAAGCTTTCTTT. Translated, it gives CASSLGYMNTEAFF.

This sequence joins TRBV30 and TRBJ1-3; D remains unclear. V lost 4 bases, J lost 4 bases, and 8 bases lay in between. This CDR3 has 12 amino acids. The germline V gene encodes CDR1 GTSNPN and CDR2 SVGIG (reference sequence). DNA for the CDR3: TGTGCCTGGACCCGGCTAGGAAACACCATATATTTT. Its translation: CAWTRLGNTIYF.

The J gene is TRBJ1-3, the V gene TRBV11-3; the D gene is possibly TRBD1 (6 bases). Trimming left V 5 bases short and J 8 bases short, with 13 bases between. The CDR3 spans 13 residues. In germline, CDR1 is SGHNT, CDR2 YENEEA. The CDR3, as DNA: TGTGCCAGCAGCCCGGACAGCAAGGACACCATATATTTT. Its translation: CASSPDSKDTIYF.

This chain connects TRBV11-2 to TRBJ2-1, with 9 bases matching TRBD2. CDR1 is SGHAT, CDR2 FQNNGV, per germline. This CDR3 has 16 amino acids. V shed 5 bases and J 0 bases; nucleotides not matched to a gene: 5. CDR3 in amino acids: CASSVNSGSSYNEQFF. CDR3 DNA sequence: TGTGCCAGCAGCGTCAATAGCGGGAGCTCCTACAATGAGCAGTTCTTC.

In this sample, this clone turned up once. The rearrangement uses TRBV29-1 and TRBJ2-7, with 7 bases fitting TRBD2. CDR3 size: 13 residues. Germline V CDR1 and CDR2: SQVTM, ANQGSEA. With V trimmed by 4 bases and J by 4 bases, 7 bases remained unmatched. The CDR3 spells CSVAGGSVYEQYF. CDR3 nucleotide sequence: TGCAGCGTTGCAGGCGGGAGCGTTTACGAGCAGTACTTC.

The CDR3 DNA reads TGTGCCAGCAGGTCCCGAAGGGGCAATCAGCCCCAGCATTTT. This codes for CASRSRRGNQPQHF. This rearrangement joins TRBV28 to TRBJ1-5, with D hard to call. Trimming shortened V by 6 bases and J by 2 bases, and 11 bases separated the two germline ends. The CDR3 runs to 14 residues. The V gene's germline CDR1 is MDHEN and CDR2 SYDVKM. Supplemented by reference TRBV28 and TRBJ1-5, the full variable domain reads DVKVTQSSRYLVKRTGEKVFLECVQDMDHENMFWYRQDPGLGLRLIYFSYDVKMKEKGDIPEGYSVSREKKERFSLILESASTNQTSMYLCASRSRRGNQPQHFGDGTRLSIL.

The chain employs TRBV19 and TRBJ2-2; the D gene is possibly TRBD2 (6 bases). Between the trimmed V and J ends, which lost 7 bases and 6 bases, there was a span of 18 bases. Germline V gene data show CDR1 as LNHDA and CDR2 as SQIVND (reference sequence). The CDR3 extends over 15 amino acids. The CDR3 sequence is CASTITSIGAGELFF. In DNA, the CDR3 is TGTGCCAGTACCATCACTAGCATTGGCGCCGGGGAGCTGTTTTTT.

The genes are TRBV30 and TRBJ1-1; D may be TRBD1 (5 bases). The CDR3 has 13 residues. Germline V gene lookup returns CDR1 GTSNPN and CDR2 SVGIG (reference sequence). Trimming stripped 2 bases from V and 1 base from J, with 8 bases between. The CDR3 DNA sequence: TGTGCCTGGAGTCACCAGGGGAACACTGAAGCTTTCTTT. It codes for CAWSHQGNTEAFF.

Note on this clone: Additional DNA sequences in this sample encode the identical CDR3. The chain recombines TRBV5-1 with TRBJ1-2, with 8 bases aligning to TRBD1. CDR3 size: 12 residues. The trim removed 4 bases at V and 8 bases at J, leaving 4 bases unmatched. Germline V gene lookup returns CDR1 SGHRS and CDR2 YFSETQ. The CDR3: CASSPGQGGYTF. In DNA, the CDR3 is TGCGCCAGCAGCCCCGGACAGGGAGGCTACACCTTC.

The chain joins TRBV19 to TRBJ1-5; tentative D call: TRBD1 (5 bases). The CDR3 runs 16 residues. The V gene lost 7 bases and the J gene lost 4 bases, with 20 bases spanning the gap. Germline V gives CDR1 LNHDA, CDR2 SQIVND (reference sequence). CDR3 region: CASKTAVGARNQPQHF. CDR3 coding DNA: TGTGCCAGTAAAACCGCTGTAGGGGCTAGGAATCAGCCCCAGCATTTT.

Here the CDR3 DNA reads TGTGCCAGCAGCCCCCAGGGTGCAAATCAGCCCCAGCATTTT. This translates into CASSPQGANQPQHF. The chain has TRBV7-9 and TRBJ1-5; D is possibly TRBD1 (5 bases). The V and J ends lost 5 bases and 4 bases respectively, with 12 bases between them. The CDR3 contains 14 residues. The germline V gene encodes CDR1 SEHNR and CDR2 FQNEAQ (reference sequence).

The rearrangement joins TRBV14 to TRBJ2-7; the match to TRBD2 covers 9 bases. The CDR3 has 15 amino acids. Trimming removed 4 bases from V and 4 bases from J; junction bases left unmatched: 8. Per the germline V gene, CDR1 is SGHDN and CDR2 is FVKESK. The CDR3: CASSRQSGRFYEQYF. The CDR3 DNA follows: TGTGCCAGCAGCCGCCAAAGCGGGAGGTTTTACGAGCAGTACTTC.

CDR3 amino acids: CASSISTNQPQHF. In DNA form, the CDR3 reads TGTGCCAGTAGTATTTCCACAAATCAGCCCCAGCATTTT. This sequence joins TRBV19 and TRBJ1-5; D uncertain. CDR1 LNHDA and CDR2 SQIVND come from the germline V gene (reference sequence). The V and J ends lost 3 bases and 4 bases respectively, with 7 bases between them. The CDR3 is made up of 13 amino acids.

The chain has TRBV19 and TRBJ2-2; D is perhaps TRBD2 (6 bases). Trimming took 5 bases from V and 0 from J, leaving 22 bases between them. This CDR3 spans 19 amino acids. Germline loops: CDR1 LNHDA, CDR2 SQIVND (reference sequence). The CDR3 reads CASSPNRLVVRANTGELFF. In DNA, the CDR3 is TGTGCCAGTAGTCCTAATAGACTAGTGGTAAGGGCGAACACCGGGGAGCTGTTTTTT.

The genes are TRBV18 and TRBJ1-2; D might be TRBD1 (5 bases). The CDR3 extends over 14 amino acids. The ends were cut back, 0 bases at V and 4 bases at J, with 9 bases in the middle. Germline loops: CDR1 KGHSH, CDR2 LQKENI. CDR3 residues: CASSPPGTAYGYTF. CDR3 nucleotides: TGTGCCAGCTCACCACCCGGGACTGCCTATGGCTACACCTTC.

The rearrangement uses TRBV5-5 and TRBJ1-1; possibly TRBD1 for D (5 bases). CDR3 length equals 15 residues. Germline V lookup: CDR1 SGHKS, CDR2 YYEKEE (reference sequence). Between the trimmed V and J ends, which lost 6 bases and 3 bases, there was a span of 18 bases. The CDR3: CASILGAGWDTEAFF. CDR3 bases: TGTGCCAGCATCCTTGGGGCGGGATGGGACACTGAAGCTTTCTTT.

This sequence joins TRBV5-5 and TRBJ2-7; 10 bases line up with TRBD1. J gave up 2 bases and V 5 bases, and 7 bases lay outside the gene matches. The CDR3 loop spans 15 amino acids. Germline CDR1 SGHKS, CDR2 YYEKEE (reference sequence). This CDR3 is CASRYPGQGPYEQYF. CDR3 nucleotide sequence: TGTGCCAGCAGGTACCCGGGACAGGGGCCCTACGAGCAGTACTTC.

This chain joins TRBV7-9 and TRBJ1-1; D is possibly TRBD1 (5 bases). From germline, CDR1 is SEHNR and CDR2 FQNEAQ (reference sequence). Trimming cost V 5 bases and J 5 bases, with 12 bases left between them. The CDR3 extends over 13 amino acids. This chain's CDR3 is CASSLDSDTEAFF. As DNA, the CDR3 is TGTGCCAGCAGCCTCGACAGTGATACTGAAGCTTTCTTT.